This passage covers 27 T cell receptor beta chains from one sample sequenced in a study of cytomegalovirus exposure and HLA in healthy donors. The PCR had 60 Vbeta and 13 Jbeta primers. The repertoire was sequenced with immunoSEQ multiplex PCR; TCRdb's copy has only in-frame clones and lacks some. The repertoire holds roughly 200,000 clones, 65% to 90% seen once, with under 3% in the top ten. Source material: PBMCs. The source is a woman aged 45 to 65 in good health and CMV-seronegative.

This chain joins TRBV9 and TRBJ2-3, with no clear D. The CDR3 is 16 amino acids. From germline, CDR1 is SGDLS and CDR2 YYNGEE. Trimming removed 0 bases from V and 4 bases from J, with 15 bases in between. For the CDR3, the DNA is TGTGCCAGCAGCGTAGCGTCTCTCCTAGGCGCAGATACGCAGTATTTT. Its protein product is CASSVASLLGADTQYF.

CDR3 amino acids: CASSLAGGPVADTQYF. The CDR3 DNA sequence: TGTGCCAGCAGTTTAGCGGGAGGGCCGGTGGCAGATACGCAGTATTTT. The chain recombines TRBV6-5 with TRBJ2-3; the match to TRBD2 covers 11 bases. V shed 4 bases and J 4 bases; nucleotides not matched to a gene: 7. The CDR3 extends over 16 amino acids. Germline CDR1 and CDR2: MNHEY and SVGAGI.

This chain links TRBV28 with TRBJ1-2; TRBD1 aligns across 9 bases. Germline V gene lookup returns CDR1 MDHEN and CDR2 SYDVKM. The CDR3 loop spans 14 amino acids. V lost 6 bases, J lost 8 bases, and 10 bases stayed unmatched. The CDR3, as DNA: TGTGCCAGCAGAGAACAGGGGGCGCGATGGGGCTACACCTTC. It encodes CASREQGARWGYTF.

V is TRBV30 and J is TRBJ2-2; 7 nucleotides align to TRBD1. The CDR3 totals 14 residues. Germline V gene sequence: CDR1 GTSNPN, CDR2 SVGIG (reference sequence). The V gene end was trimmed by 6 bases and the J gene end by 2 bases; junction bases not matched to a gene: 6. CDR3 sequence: CACRQGPNTGELFF. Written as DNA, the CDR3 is TGTGCCTGTCGACAGGGACCAAACACCGGGGAGCTGTTTTTT.

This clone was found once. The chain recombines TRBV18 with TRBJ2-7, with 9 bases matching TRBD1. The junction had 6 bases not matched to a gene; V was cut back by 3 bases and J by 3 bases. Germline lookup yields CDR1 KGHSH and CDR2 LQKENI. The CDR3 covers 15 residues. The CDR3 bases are TGTGCCAGCTCACCCAGGACAGGGGATCTCTACGAGCAGTACTTC. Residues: CASSPRTGDLYEQYF. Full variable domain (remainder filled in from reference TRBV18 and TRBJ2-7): NAGVMQNPRHLVRRRGQEARLRCSPMKGHSHVYWYRQLPEEGLKFMVYLQKENIIDESGMPKERFSAEFPKEGPSILRIQQVVRGDSAAYFCASSPRTGDLYEQYFGPGTRLTVT.

This CDR3 reads CASSRGTEAFF. CDR3 nucleotide sequence: TGTGCCAGCAGTCGGGGGACTGAAGCTTTCTTT. The genes are TRBV28 and TRBJ1-1; a weak D match, TRBD1 (5 bases). The CDR3 extends over 11 amino acids. Per the germline V gene, CDR1 is MDHEN and CDR2 is SYDVKM. Trimming took off 5 bases at V and 5 bases at J, with 6 bases between the two ends.

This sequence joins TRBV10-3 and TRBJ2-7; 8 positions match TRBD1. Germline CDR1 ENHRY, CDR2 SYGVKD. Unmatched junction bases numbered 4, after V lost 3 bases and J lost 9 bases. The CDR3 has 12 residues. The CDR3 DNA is TGTGCCATCAGTGAAGACAGGGGAAGGCAGTACTTC. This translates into CAISEDRGRQYF.

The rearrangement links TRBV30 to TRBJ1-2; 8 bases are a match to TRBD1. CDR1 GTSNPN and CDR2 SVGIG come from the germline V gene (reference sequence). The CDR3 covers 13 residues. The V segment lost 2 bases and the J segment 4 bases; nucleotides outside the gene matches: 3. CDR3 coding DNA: TGTGCCTGGAGTAGCCAGGGGGCCTATGGCTACACCTTC. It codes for CAWSSQGAYGYTF.

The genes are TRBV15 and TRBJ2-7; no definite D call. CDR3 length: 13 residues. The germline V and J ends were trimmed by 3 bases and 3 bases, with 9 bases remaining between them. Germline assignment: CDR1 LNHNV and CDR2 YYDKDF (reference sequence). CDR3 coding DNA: TGTGCCACCAGCAGGAGCCCTGACTACGAGCAGTACTTC. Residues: CATSRSPDYEQYF. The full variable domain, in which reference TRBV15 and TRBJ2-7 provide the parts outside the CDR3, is DAMVIQNPRYQVTQFGKPVTLSCSQTLNHNVMYWYQQKSSQAPKLLFHYYDKDFNNEADTPDNFQSRRPNTSFCFLDIRSPGLGDTAMYLCATSRSPDYEQYFGPGTRLTVT.

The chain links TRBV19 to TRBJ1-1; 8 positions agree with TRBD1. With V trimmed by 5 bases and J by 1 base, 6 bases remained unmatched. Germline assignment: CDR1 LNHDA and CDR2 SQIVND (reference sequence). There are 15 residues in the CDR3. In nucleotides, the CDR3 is TGTGCCAGTAGTCTGGTGGGGACAGGGAACACTGAAGCTTTCTTT. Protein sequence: CASSLVGTGNTEAFF.

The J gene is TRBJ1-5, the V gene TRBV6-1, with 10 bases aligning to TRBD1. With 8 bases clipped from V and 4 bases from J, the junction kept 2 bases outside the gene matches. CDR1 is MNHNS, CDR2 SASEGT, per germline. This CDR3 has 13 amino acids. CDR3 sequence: CASAGQGNQPQHF. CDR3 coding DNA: TGTGCCAGCGCGGGACAGGGGAATCAGCCCCAGCATTTT.

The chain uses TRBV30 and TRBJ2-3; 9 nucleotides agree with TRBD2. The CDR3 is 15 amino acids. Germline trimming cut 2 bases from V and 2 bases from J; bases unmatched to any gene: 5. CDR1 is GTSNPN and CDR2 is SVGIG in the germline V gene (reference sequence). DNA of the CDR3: TGTGCCTGGAGTTCCCTAGCGGGAAACACAGATACGCAGTATTTT. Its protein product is CAWSSLAGNTDTQYF.

The CDR3 is CASSLSPGTGQETQYF. CDR3 sequence (DNA): TGTGCCAGCAGCCTATCTCCCGGGACAGGCCAAGAGACCCAGTACTTC. The chain couples TRBV11-2 to TRBJ2-5; TRBD1 matches 8 bases. Germline lookup yields CDR1 SGHAT and CDR2 FQNNGV. J lost 1 base, V lost 5 bases, and 9 bases had no gene match. The CDR3 runs to 16 residues.

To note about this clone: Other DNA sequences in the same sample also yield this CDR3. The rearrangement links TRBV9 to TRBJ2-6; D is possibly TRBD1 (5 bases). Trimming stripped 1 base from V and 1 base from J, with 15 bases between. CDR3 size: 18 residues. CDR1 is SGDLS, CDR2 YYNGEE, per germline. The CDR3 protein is CASSVTGVLQSGANVLTF. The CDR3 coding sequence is TGTGCCAGCAGCGTAACAGGCGTTCTTCAGTCTGGGGCCAACGTCCTGACTTTC.

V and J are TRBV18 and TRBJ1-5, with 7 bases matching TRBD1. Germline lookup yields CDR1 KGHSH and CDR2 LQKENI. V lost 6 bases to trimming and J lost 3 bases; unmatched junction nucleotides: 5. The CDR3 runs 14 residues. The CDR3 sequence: CASSQQGNNQPQHF. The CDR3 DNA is TGTGCCAGCTCTCAACAGGGGAACAATCAGCCCCAGCATTTT.

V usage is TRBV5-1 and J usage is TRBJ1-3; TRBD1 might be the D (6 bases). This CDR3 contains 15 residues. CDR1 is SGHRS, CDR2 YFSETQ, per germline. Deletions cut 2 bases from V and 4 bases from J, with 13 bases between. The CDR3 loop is CASSLPGQFGNTIYF. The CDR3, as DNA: TGCGCCAGCAGCTTACCCGGACAGTTCGGAAACACCATATATTTT.

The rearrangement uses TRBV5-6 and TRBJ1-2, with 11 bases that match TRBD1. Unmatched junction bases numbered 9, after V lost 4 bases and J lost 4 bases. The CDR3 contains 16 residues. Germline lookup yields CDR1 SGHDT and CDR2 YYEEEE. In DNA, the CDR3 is TGTGCCAGCAGCCATTCGGGACAGGGGGGGATCTATGGCTACACCTTC. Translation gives CASSHSGQGGIYGYTF.

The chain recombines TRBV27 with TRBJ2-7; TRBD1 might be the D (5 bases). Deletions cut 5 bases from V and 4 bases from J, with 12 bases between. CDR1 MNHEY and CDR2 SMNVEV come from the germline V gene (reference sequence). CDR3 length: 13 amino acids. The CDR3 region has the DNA TGTGCCAGCAGTGTAGGGGTCGGGTACGAGCAGTACTTC. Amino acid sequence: CASSVGVGYEQYF.

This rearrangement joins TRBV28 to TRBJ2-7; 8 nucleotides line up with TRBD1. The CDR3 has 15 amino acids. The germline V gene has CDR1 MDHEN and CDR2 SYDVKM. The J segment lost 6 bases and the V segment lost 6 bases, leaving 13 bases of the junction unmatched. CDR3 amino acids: CASRSRGQVLSEQYF. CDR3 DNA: TGTGCCAGCAGATCCAGGGGACAGGTTTTGTCCGAGCAGTACTTC.

The CDR3 DNA reads as TGTGCCTGGAGGGGGGGGATATTCGAATCATTCGGGACTAGCGGGAGGGCCCGCGAGCAGTACTTC. Protein: CAWRGGIFESFGTSGRAREQYF. The chain carries TRBV30 and TRBJ2-7; 16 bases align to TRBD2. CDR3 length: 22 residues. Germline assignment: CDR1 GTSNPN and CDR2 SVGIG (reference sequence). After removal of 3 bases from V and 6 bases from J, the junction contained 26 bases not matched to a gene.

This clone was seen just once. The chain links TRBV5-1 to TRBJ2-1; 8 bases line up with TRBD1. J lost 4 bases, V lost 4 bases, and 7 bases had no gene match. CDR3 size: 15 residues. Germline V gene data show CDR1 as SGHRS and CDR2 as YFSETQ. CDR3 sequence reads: CASSLGQGQYNEQFF. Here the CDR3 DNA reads TGCGCCAGCAGCCTAGGACAGGGCCAGTACAATGAGCAGTTCTTC.

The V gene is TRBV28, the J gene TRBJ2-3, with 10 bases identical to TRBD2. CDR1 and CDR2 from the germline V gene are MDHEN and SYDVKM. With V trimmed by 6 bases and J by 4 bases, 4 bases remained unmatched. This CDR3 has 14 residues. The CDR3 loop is CASSPGTSADTQYF. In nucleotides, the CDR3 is TGTGCCAGCAGCCCTGGGACTAGCGCAGATACGCAGTATTTT.

The DNA of the CDR3 is TGTGCCAGCAGTTTCAGGGCGGGGTACACTGAAGCTTTCTTT. It encodes CASSFRAGYTEAFF. The chain links TRBV28 to TRBJ1-1, with a possible D match to TRBD1 (5 bases). Deletions cut 3 bases from V and 3 bases from J, with 11 bases between. Per germline, CDR1 MDHEN and CDR2 SYDVKM. The CDR3 is made up of 14 amino acids.

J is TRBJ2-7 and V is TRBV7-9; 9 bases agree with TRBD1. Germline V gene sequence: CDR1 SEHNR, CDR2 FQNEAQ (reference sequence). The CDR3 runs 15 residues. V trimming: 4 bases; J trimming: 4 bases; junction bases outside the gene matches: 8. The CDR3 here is CASSSPPGQGYEQYF. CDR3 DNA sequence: TGTGCCAGCAGCTCGCCCCCGGGACAGGGTTACGAGCAGTACTTC. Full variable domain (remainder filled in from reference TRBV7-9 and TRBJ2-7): DTGVSQNPRHKITKRGQNVTFRCDPISEHNRLYWYRQTLGQGPEFLTYFQNEAQLEKSRLLSDRFSAERPKGSFSTLEIQRTEQGDSAMYLCASSSPPGQGYEQYFGPGTRLTVT.

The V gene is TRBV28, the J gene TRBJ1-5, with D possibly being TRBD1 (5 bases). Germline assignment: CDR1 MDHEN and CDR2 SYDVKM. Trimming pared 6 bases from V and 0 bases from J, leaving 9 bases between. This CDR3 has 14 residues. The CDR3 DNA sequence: TGTGCCAGCAGGGGGCTGAATAGCAATCAGCCCCAGCATTTT. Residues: CASRGLNSNQPQHF.

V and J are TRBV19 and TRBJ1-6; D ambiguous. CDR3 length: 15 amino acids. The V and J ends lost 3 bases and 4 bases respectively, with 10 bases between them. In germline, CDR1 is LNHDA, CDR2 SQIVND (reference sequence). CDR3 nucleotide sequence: TGTGCCAGTAGTATTATGGCGGATTATAATTCACCCCTCCACTTT. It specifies CASSIMADYNSPLHF.

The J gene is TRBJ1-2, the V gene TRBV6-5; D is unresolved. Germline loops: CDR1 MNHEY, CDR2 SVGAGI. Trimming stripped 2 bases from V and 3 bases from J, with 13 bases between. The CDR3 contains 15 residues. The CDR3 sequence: CASSYRGGNDYGYTF. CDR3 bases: TGTGCCAGCAGTTACCGAGGCGGGAACGACTATGGCTACACCTTC.